The T cell receptor (beta chain) under discussion was sequenced for a study of T cell clonotyping in hematopoietic cell transplantation. General study findings and limits: At the given depth, recipient repertoires were over 97% de novo clonotypes. After transplant, recipient diversity fell while pathologically expanded clonotypes grew through day 180.

The protocol was immunoSEQ multiplex PCR, while the TCRdb copy is restricted to in-frame clones and leaves out a portion. The sample lists about 6,300 clones; roughly nine tenths were seen once. A word on this clone: The antigen is unknown.

With 3 bases removed from V and 5 bases from J, the gap between germline ends came to 11 bases. Germline CDR1 and CDR2: GTSNPN and SVGIG (reference sequence). This CDR3 has 12 residues. Sequencing used peripheral blood mononuclear cells, obtained 180 days after allogeneic stem cell transplant. The J gene is TRBJ2-7, the V gene TRBV30; tentatively, D is TRBD1 (5 bases). This clonotype was obtained from a female patient between 50 and 60 years old who had an allogeneic stem cell transplant from an unrelated donor, so the T cells may come from the graft donor. Some clones in this sample may be carry-over from other donors' samples. Written as DNA, the CDR3 is TGTGCCTGGAGCGGAAGGGGCGACGAGCAGTACTTC. This sequence encodes CAWSGRGDEQYF.